These T cell receptor beta chains were read from a single sample in a study of PD-1 blockade in classical Hodgkin lymphoma. The data were produced by immunoSEQ multiplex PCR, yet TCRdb's version contains in-frame clones alone and is incomplete. The table lists 25,000 to 35,000 clones, approximately 83% of them singletons. This specimen was CD4+ T cells from blood, taken at baseline. The origin of the receptors is a human donor with classical Hodgkin lymphoma. Both conserved end residues are part of each CDR3. D genes are given only for firm matches. Not every row has a clone size; where given, it reads once, few, many or a size class.

CDR3: CASSLGTGEKVNTQYF
DNA: TGTGCCAGCAGTTTAGGGACAGGGGAAAAGGTCAATACGCAGTATTTT
J: TRBJ2-3
V: TRBV28
size: -
D: TRBD1

CDR3: CASRRTGGNEQYF
DNA: TGTGCCAGCAGACGGACAGGGGGGAACGAGCAGTACTTC
J: TRBJ2-7
V: TRBV2
size: -
D: TRBD1

CDR3: CASSLAERIANYGYTF
DNA: TGTGCCAGCAGCTTAGCGGAACGGATCGCTAACTATGGCTACACCTTC
J: TRBJ1-2
V: TRBV7-9
size: -
D: -

CDR3: CASSTGQGGAYEQYF
DNA: TGTGCCAGCAGCACAGGACAGGGGGGCGCCTACGAGCAGTACTTC
J: TRBJ2-7
V: TRBV4-2
size: -
D: TRBD1

CDR3: CASSLGTREQYF
DNA: TGTGCCAGCAGCTTGGGGACGAGGGAGCAGTACTTC
J: TRBJ2-7
V: TRBV7-9
size: -
D: -

CDR3: CASSEASGRAETQYF
DNA: TGTGCCAGCAGTGAAGCTAGCGGGAGGGCAGAGACCCAGTACTTC
J: TRBJ2-5
V: TRBV2
size: -
D: TRBD2

CDR3: CASSSKGDEQYF
DNA: TGTGCCAGCAGCTCTAAGGGAGACGAGCAGTACTTC
J: TRBJ2-7
V: TRBV11-2
size: -
D: -

CDR3: CASSNPGTGWEDTQYF
DNA: TGTGCCAGCAGTAACCCCGGGACAGGGTGGGAAGATACGCAGTATTTT
J: TRBJ2-3
V: TRBV2
size: -
D: TRBD1

CDR3: CASEAQETQYF
DNA: TGCGCCAGTGAAGCCCAAGAGACCCAGTACTTC
J: TRBJ2-5
V: TRBV5-1
size: -
D: -

CDR3: CASSLGPIGSPLHF
DNA: TGTGCCAGCAGCTTAGGCCCCATCGGTTCACCCCTCCACTTT
J: TRBJ1-6
V: TRBV11-2
size: -
D: -

CDR3: CASSIVGTSREQYF
DNA: TGTGCCAGTAGTATAGTCGGGACTAGTCGCGAGCAGTACTTC
J: TRBJ2-7
V: TRBV19
size: -
D: TRBD2

CDR3: CASSEGGAGNTIYF
DNA: TGTGCCAGCAGTGAGGGAGGAGCTGGAAACACCATATATTTT
J: TRBJ1-3
V: TRBV6-1
size: -
D: -

CDR3: CASSLVDRGPETQYF
DNA: TGTGCCAGCAGCTTGGTCGACAGGGGGCCGGAGACCCAGTACTTC
J: TRBJ2-5
V: TRBV5-6
size: -
D: TRBD1

CDR3: CASSPRGLADSYNEQFF
DNA: TGCGCCAGCAGCCCCCGGGGACTAGCGGATTCCTACAATGAGCAGTTCTTC
J: TRBJ2-1
V: TRBV4-1
size: -
D: TRBD2

CDR3: CATREAPGEYNEQFF
DNA: TGTGCCACCAGGGAGGCCCCAGGGGAGTACAATGAGCAGTTCTTC
J: TRBJ2-1
V: TRBV7-2
size: -
D: -

CDR3: CASSLTARAHQPQHF
DNA: TGTGCCAGCAGTTTAACCGCCAGGGCGCATCAGCCCCAGCATTTT
J: TRBJ1-5
V: TRBV28
size: -
D: -

CDR3: CAISEGTGTNQPQHF
DNA: TGTGCCATCAGTGAAGGGACAGGGACCAATCAGCCCCAGCATTTT
J: TRBJ1-5
V: TRBV10-3
size: few
D: TRBD1

CDR3: CASSPPSAGGGNEQFF
DNA: TGTGCCAGCAGCCCTCCCTCAGCGGGAGGTGGCAATGAGCAGTTCTTC
J: TRBJ2-1
V: TRBV5-8
size: -
D: TRBD2

CDR3: CASSHSGTPNNEQFF
DNA: TGTGCCAGCAGTCACTCCGGGACCCCAAACAATGAGCAGTTCTTC
J: TRBJ2-1
V: TRBV28
size: -
D: -

CDR3: CASSLRDVAEAFF
DNA: TGTGCCAGCAGTTTAAGGGATGTGGCTGAAGCTTTCTTT
J: TRBJ1-1
V: TRBV28
size: -
D: -

CDR3: CASSQGLAGVLSYNEQFF
DNA: TGTGCCAGCAGCCAAGGCCTAGCGGGAGTCCTCTCCTACAATGAGCAGTTCTTC
J: TRBJ2-1
V: TRBV14
size: -
D: TRBD2

CDR3: CASSGRLAGEAGEQFF
DNA: TGTGCCAGCAGCGGCAGACTAGCGGGAGAGGCAGGTGAGCAGTTCTTC
J: TRBJ2-1
V: TRBV9
size: -
D: TRBD2

CDR3: CASNPGRSNQPQHF
DNA: TGTGCCAGCAACCCGGGACGGAGCAATCAGCCCCAGCATTTT
J: TRBJ1-5
V: TRBV7-8
size: -
D: -

CDR3: CASRGDGTRADYEQYF
DNA: TGTGCCAGCAGGGGCGACGGGACTAGGGCAGACTACGAGCAGTACTTC
J: TRBJ2-7
V: TRBV2
size: -
D: TRBD2

CDR3: CAWSVGMRAMDEQFF
DNA: TGTGCCTGGAGTGTAGGGATGCGAGCGATGGATGAGCAGTTCTTC
J: TRBJ2-1
V: TRBV30
size: -
D: -

CDR3: CASTQGAYGNNEQFF
DNA: TGTGCCAGCACACAGGGGGCTTACGGGAACAATGAGCAGTTCTTC
J: TRBJ2-1
V: TRBV6-1
size: -
D: TRBD1

CDR3: CASRTGTGELFF
DNA: TGTGCCAGCCGGACGGGCACCGGGGAGCTGTTTTTT
J: TRBJ2-2
V: TRBV6-1
size: once
D: -

CDR3: CASSYGQKAFF
DNA: TGTGCCAGCAGTTACGGGCAGAAAGCTTTCTTT
J: TRBJ1-1
V: TRBV6-5
size: -
D: -

CDR3: CASSPGQGVGYGYTF
DNA: TGTGCCAGCAGCCCTGGACAGGGGGTTGGGTATGGCTACACCTTC
J: TRBJ1-2
V: TRBV5-6
size: -
D: TRBD1

CDR3: CASSDPMTGYAGNTIYF
DNA: TGTGCCAGCAGTGACCCAATGACAGGTTACGCTGGAAACACCATATATTTT
J: TRBJ1-3
V: TRBV25-1
size: -
D: -

CDR3: CASSFPNQPQHF
DNA: TGTGCCAGCAGCTTTCCCAATCAGCCCCAGCATTTT
J: TRBJ1-5
V: TRBV11-1
size: -
D: -

CDR3: CASSSRDSLSWGYEQYF
DNA: TGTGCCAGCAGCTCCCGGGACTCCTTGTCGTGGGGCTACGAGCAGTACTTC
J: TRBJ2-7
V: TRBV7-2
size: once
D: -

CDR3: CASSLVVIAGGEQYF
DNA: TGTGCCAGCAGCTTAGTGGTGATAGCGGGAGGCGAGCAGTACTTC
J: TRBJ2-7
V: TRBV7-2
size: -
D: TRBD2

CDR3: CASSSAGGALDEQYF
DNA: TGTGCCAGCAGTTCCGCGGGGGGGGCCCTCGACGAGCAGTACTTC
J: TRBJ2-7
V: TRBV27
size: -
D: TRBD2

CDR3: CASRGLAVYNEQFF
DNA: TGTGCCAGCAGGGGACTAGCGGTCTACAATGAGCAGTTCTTC
J: TRBJ2-1
V: TRBV5-6
size: -
D: TRBD2

CDR3: CASSLGRVGQKETQYF
DNA: TGTGCCAGCAGCTTAGGTCGGGTTGGGCAGAAAGAGACCCAGTACTTC
J: TRBJ2-5
V: TRBV11-3
size: -
D: -